The 19 T cell receptor beta chains presented below share a single source sample, sequenced in a study of blood T cell repertoires in COVID-19. Method: immunoSEQ multiplex PCR; TCRdb's copy keeps in-frame clones and lacks some. The sample records some 140,000 clones, 84% being singletons. The sequenced material came from peripheral blood. The source is a human donor in a cohort sampled during active COVID-19.

V gene TRBV7-3 combines with J gene TRBJ2-5; TRBD2 aligns across 7 bases. CDR1 is SGHTA and CDR2 is FQGTGA in the germline V gene. This CDR3 spans 17 amino acids. J was trimmed by 2 bases and V by 0 bases; bases with no gene match: 9. The CDR3 DNA sequence: TGTGCCAGCAGCTTAACCGGCACCGGGCGGGGGCAAGAGACCCAGTACTTC. It yields the protein CASSLTGTGRGQETQYF.

The chain links TRBV10-3 to TRBJ2-5, with D perhaps matching TRBD2 (5 bases). V was clipped by 0 bases and J by 5 bases, with 7 bases between them. This CDR3 is 13 amino acids long. Germline V gene sequence: CDR1 ENHRY, CDR2 SYGVKD. The CDR3 spells CAISESPGETQYF. CDR3 nucleotides: TGTGCCATCAGTGAGTCTCCGGGGGAGACCCAGTACTTC.

The chain has TRBV19 and TRBJ2-3; D possibly corresponds to TRBD2 (6 bases). The CDR3 has 13 residues. From germline, CDR1 is LNHDA and CDR2 SQIVND (reference sequence). Trimming left V 3 bases short and J 3 bases short, with 7 bases between. CDR3 in amino acids: CASSIRGTDTQYF. The CDR3 DNA follows: TGTGCCAGTAGTATTCGGGGGACAGATACGCAGTATTTT.

V and J are TRBV3-1 (or the pseudogene TRBV3-2) and TRBJ1-6; D unresolved. V gave up 0 bases and J gave up 9 bases, with 6 bases separating them. Germline-derived CDR1 and CDR2 are LGHDT and YNNKEL (reference sequence). This CDR3 is 13 amino acids long. The CDR3 sequence is CASSQDLFSPLHF. The CDR3 DNA follows: TGTGCCAGCAGCCAAGATCTTTTTTCACCCCTCCACTTT.

The chain recombines TRBV12-3 or TRBV12-4 with TRBJ1-3, with D hard to call. With 7 bases removed from V and 4 bases from J, the gap between germline ends came to 11 bases. The CDR3 consists of 13 residues. The CDR3 protein is CASIFRGGNTIYF. CDR3 nucleotides: TGTGCCAGCATCTTTAGAGGGGGAAACACCATATATTTT.

V gene TRBV10-2 combines with J gene TRBJ2-3, with 8 bases lining up with TRBD2. The CDR3 sequence is 16 residues long. After removal of 6 bases from V and 0 bases from J, the junction contained 8 bases not matched to a gene. Germline assignment: CDR1 WSHSY and CDR2 SAAADI. The CDR3 sequence: CASRGSSGVSTDTQYF. Here the CDR3 DNA reads TGCGCCAGCAGGGGAAGTAGCGGGGTTAGCACAGATACGCAGTATTTT.

This chain links TRBV27 with TRBJ1-2, with a weak D call TRBD1 (6 bases). This CDR3 comprises 14 residues. Germline values: CDR1 MNHEY, CDR2 SMNVEV (reference sequence). Trimming cost V 5 bases and J 8 bases, with 18 bases left between them. The CDR3 loop is CASSPNRDTDGYTF. In nucleotides, the CDR3 is TGTGCCAGCAGTCCTAACAGGGATACTGACGGCTACACCTTC.

The chain is built from TRBV5-1 and TRBJ2-5; 7 bases align to TRBD1. This CDR3 has 14 amino acids. V shed 2 bases, J shed 2 bases, and the junction held 3 bases outside the gene matches. Germline V gene lookup returns CDR1 SGHRS and CDR2 YFSETQ. CDR3 sequence (DNA): TGCGCCAGCAGCTTTCCGGGACAGCAAGAGACCCAGTACTTC. This sequence encodes CASSFPGQQETQYF.

The rearrangement joins TRBV12-3 or TRBV12-4 to TRBJ1-1; possible D gene TRBD1, 5 bases. Trimming removed 6 bases from V and 6 bases from J, with 11 bases in between. This CDR3 spans 12 amino acids. Here the CDR3 reads CASSRGRAEAFF. The CDR3 DNA sequence: TGTGCCAGCAGCCGGGGGAGGGCTGAAGCTTTCTTT.

The chain links TRBV3-1 (or the pseudogene TRBV3-2) to TRBJ1-1; D gene ambiguous. This CDR3 comprises 13 residues. Trimming cost V 1 base and J 2 bases, with 5 bases left between them. The V gene's germline CDR1 is LGHDT and CDR2 YNNKEL (reference sequence). The CDR3 protein is CASSQAGNTEAFF. The CDR3 DNA reads TGTGCCAGCAGCCAAGCGGGTAACACTGAAGCTTTCTTT.

The chain recombines TRBV29-1 with TRBJ2-5; D gene uncertain. The CDR3 sequence is 10 residues long. The germline CDR1 and CDR2 sequences are SQVTM and ANQGSEA. The germline V and J ends were trimmed by 6 bases and 5 bases, with 7 bases remaining between them. DNA of the CDR3: TGCAGCGTAAGCAGGGAGACCCAGTACTTC. Its translation: CSVSRETQYF. Supplemented by reference TRBV29-1 and TRBJ2-5, the full variable domain reads SAVISQKPSRDICQRGTSLTIQCQVDSQVTMMFWYRQQPGQSLTLIATANQGSEATYESGFVIDKFPISRPNLTFSTLTVSNMSPEDSSIYLCSVSRETQYFGPGTRLLVL.

This clone came up once. The chain carries TRBV5-6 and TRBJ2-1; tentative D call: TRBD2 (6 bases). Trimming shortened V by 7 bases and J by 4 bases, and 18 bases separated the two germline ends. CDR1 is SGHDT and CDR2 is YYEEEE in the germline V gene. CDR3 length equals 15 residues. In DNA form, the CDR3 reads TGTGCCAGCCAAGTCCAGCGGGTAGATTACAATGAGCAGTTCTTC. It translates to CASQVQRVDYNEQFF.

In DNA form, the CDR3 reads TGCGCCAGCAGCCCCGCTGGCGAGGATCAGCCCCAGCATTTT. Translation: CASSPAGEDQPQHF. The J gene is TRBJ1-5, the V gene TRBV4-1; no definite D call. V lost 4 bases and J 5 bases, leaving 12 bases between the germline ends. Germline lookup yields CDR1 MGHRA and CDR2 YSYEKL. This CDR3 is 14 amino acids long.

The V and J genes are TRBV3-1 (or the pseudogene TRBV3-2) and TRBJ2-3, with 7 positions matching TRBD2. Unmatched junction bases numbered 9, after V lost 3 bases and J lost 6 bases. Germline V CDR1 and CDR2: LGHDT, YNNKEL (reference sequence). This CDR3 contains 15 residues. The CDR3 region has the DNA TGTGCCAGCAGCCATGCGACTAGCTACATGGATACGCAGTATTTT. Amino acid sequence: CASSHATSYMDTQYF.

V is TRBV6-9 and J is TRBJ1-2, with D uncertain. The CDR3 extends over 10 amino acids. CDR1 and CDR2 (germline): MNHGY, SVAAGI. The ends were cut back, 3 bases at V and 12 bases at J, with 8 bases in the middle. The CDR3 bases are TGTGCCAGCAGTTACCCCTACGACACCTTC. Encoded protein: CASSYPYDTF.

The genes are TRBV9 and TRBJ1-1, with 7 bases aligning to TRBD1. The germline CDR1 and CDR2 sequences are SGDLS and YYNGEE. The CDR3 covers 14 residues. The ends lost 5 bases at V and 1 base at J; junction bases unmatched: 5. The CDR3 loop reads CASSTGTANTEAFF. CDR3 in DNA: TGTGCCAGCAGTACCGGGACAGCGAACACTGAAGCTTTCTTT.

A word on this clone: This CDR3 is also generated by other DNA sequences in the sample. The CDR3 bases are TGTGCCAGCTCGGACAGAGTGAACACTGAAGCTTTCTTT. Protein: CASSDRVNTEAFF. V is TRBV7-9 and J is TRBJ1-1; D is possibly TRBD1 (6 bases). Between the trimmed V and J ends, which lost 8 bases and 0 bases, there was a span of 10 bases. Germline V lookup: CDR1 SEHNR, CDR2 FQNEAQ (reference sequence). The CDR3 runs 13 residues.

This chain links TRBV3-1 (or the pseudogene TRBV3-2) with TRBJ2-1; D is uncertain. The CDR3 consists of 15 residues. Trimming left V 1 base short and J 2 bases short, with 9 bases between. Germline CDR1 LGHDT, CDR2 YNNKEL (reference sequence). CDR3 DNA sequence: TGTGCCAGCAGCCAAGCCCCAGGCACCTACAATGAGCAGTTCTTC. Translating gives CASSQAPGTYNEQFF.

The rearrangement joins TRBV15 to TRBJ1-2; D uncertain. This CDR3 is built from 17 residues. Germline V gives CDR1 LNHNV, CDR2 YYDKDF (reference sequence). V lost 3 bases and J lost 0, with 17 bases in between. CDR3 amino acids: CATSSRSTENANYGYTF. The CDR3 region has the DNA TGTGCCACCAGCAGTAGGTCGACGGAGAATGCTAACTATGGCTACACCTTC.